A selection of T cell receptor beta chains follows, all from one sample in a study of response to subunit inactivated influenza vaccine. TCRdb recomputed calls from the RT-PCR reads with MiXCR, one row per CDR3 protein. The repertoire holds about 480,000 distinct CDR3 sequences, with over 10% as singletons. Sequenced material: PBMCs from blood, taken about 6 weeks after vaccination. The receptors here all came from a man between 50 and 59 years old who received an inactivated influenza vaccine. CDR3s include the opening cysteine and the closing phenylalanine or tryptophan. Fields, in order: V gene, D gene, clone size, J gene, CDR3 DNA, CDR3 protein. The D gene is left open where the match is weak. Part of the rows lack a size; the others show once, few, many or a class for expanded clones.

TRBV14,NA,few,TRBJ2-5,TGTGCCAGCAGCCAAATGACCAAGACGAAGACCCAGTACTTC,CASSQMTKTKTQYF
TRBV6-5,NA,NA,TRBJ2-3,TGTGCCAGCAGTTACTCGAGCGGTCTCACAGATACGCAGTATTTT,CASSYSSGLTDTQYF
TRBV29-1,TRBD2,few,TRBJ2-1,TGCAGCGTTTCCATAGCGGGGGGGCCTAATGAGCAGTTCTTC,CSVSIAGGPNEQFF
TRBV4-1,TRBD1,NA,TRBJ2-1,TGCGCCAGCAGCGCCATGGACAGGGCTTGGGAGCAGTTCTTC,CASSAMDRAWEQFF
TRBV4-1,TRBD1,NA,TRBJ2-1,TGCGCCAGCAGCCTCGGGACAGGGGTTCACAATGAGCAGTTCTTC,CASSLGTGVHNEQFF
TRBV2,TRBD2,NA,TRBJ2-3,TGTGCCAGCAGTGTGGGCGGGAGGGCAAATACGCAGTATTTT,CASSVGGRANTQYF
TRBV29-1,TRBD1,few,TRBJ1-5,TGCAGCATAGGACAGGGAGGCATGCAGCCCCAGCATTTT,CSIGQGGMQPQHF
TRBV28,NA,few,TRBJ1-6,TGTGCCAGCACCAACCATAGGGCGGAGTCACCCCTCCACTTT,CASTNHRAESPLHF
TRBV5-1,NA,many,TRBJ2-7,TGCGCCAGCAGCTTTCTTGTCCTCAACGAGCAGTACTTC,CASSFLVLNEQYF
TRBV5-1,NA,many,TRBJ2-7,TGCGCCAGCAGCCTTGGACTATCCCCCTCCTACGAGCAGTACTTC,CASSLGLSPSYEQYF
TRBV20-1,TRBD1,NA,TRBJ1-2,TGCAGTGCTACGACAGGGGGAAACTATGGCTACACCTTC,CSATTGGNYGYTF
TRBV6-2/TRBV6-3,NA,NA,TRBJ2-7,TGTGCCAGCAGTTCCCCGACAGGCCTCTCCTACGAGCAGTACTTC,CASSSPTGLSYEQYF
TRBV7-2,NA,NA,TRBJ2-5,TGTGCCAGCAGCTTAAAGTCTACGGGGGCAGAGACCCAGTACTTC,CASSLKSTGAETQYF
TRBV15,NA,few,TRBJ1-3,TGTGCCACCAGCAAAGACGGGGGCGATTCTGGAAACACCATATATTTT,CATSKDGGDSGNTIYF
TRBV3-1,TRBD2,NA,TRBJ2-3,TGTGCCAGCAGCCAGCCCCCCGGGACTAGCGTTACAGATACGCAGTATTTT,CASSQPPGTSVTDTQYF
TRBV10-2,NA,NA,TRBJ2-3,TGCGCCAGCGGGGGGGGCCGGGATACGCAGTATTTT,CASGGGRDTQYF
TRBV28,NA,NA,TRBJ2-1,TGTGCCAGCAGTTTAGGCCAGGCATACAGTTTTTTCCAGTTCTTC,CASSLGQAYSFFQFF
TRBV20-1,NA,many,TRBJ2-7,TGCAGTGCTCAGGACCTCTACGAGCAGTACTTC,CSAQDLYEQYF
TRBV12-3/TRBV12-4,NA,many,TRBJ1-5,TGTGCCAGCAAGCCGGGACTCCTTCCCAATCAGCCCCAGCATTTT,CASKPGLLPNQPQHF
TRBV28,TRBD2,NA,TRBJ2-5,TGTGCCAGCAGTTTATTAGCGGGGGCCCAAGAGACCCAGTACTTC,CASSLLAGAQETQYF
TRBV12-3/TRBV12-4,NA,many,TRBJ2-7,TGTGCCAGCAGCCCCGGCTCGGGGGGCTACGGGGAGCAGTACTTC,CASSPGSGGYGEQYF
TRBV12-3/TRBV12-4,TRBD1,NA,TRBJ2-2,TGTGCCAGCAGCCTACAGGGGGCCGGGGAGCTGTTTTTT,CASSLQGAGELFF
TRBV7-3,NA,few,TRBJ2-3,TGTGCCAGCAGGCAGTCCGATACGCAGTATTTT,CASRQSDTQYF
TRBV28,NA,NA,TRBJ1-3,TGTGCCAGCAGTTTGATAAGGGGGTTCAGCTCTGGAAACACCATATATTTT,CASSLIRGFSSGNTIYF
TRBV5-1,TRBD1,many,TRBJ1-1,TGCGCCAGCAGCTTGGCCGCAGGGGGTTCGTCTGAAGCTTTCTTT,CASSLAAGGSSEAFF
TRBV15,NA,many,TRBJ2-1,TGTGCCACCAGCAGTCTGGGGAATGAGCAGTTCTTC,CATSSLGNEQFF
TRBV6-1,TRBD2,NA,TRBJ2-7,TGTGCCAGCAGTGGCGGTAGCGGGGGGACCTACGAGCAGTACTTC,CASSGGSGGTYEQYF
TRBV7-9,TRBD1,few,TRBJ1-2,TGTGCCAGCAGCCCAAGGGACAGTCTCTTTGGCTACACCTTC,CASSPRDSLFGYTF
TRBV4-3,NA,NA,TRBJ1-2,TGCGCCAGCAGCCAAGATACAGGGAGGAGCTATGGCTACACCTTC,CASSQDTGRSYGYTF
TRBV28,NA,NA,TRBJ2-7,TGTGCCAGCAAAGTAGGGACAAGGTCCTACGAGCAGTACTTC,CASKVGTRSYEQYF
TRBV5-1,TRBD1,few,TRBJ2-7,TGCGCCAGCAGCTTAGGTAGCAGGGGGACCTACGAGCAGTACTTC,CASSLGSRGTYEQYF
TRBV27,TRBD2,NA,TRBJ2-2,TGTGCCAGCAGTTTCTCCGGGAGGACCGGGGAGCTGTTTTTT,CASSFSGRTGELFF
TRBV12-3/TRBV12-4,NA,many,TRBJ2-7,TGTGCCAGCAGTTCCACCAGGGGGGAGGCCTCCTACGAGCAGTACTTC,CASSSTRGEASYEQYF
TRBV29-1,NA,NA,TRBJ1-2,TGCAGCGTTGTTTGGGGGAACTATGGCTACACCTTC,CSVVWGNYGYTF
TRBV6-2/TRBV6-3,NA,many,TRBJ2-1,TGTGCCAGCAGTTACTCTAGGCAGGTAGAAAATGAGCAGTTCTTC,CASSYSRQVENEQFF
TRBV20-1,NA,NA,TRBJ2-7,TGCAGTGTGCGGTGGAACTCCTACGAGCAGTACTTC,CSVRWNSYEQYF
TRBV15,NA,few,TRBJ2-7,TGTGCCACCAGCAGAGATTCAGGGATGGGAAGCTCCTACGAGCAGTACTTC,CATSRDSGMGSSYEQYF
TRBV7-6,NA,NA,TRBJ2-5,TGTGCCAGCAGCTTGAATATAGCTGTTCAAGAGACCCAGTACTTC,CASSLNIAVQETQYF
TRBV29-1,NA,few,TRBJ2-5,TGCAGCGTTGAACGCGCGGAGGGAAGAAGCACCCAGTACTTC,CSVERAEGRSTQYF
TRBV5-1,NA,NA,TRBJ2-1,TGCGCCAGCAGCTCGGGATACTCCTACAATGAGCAGTTCTTC,CASSSGYSYNEQFF
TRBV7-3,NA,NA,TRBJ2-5,TGTGCCAGCAGCCCAGCTGGGACGGCAGTACAAGAGACCCAGTACTTC,CASSPAGTAVQETQYF
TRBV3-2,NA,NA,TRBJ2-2,TGTGCCCTCTGCACGAGGAGACTAGCGACTAACACCGGGGAGCTGTTTTTT,CALCTRRLATNTGELFF
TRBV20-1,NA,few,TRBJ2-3,TGCAGTGCTATTGCGTACACAGATACGCAGTATTTT,CSAIAYTDTQYF
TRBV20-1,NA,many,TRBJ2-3,TGCAGTGCTAGTGACACGTCGTTTGATACGCAGTATTTT,CSASDTSFDTQYF
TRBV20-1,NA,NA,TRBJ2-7,TGCAGTGCTAGATCTATAGGGGGGTCCTACGAGCAGTACTTC,CSARSIGGSYEQYF